The T cell receptor beta chain described here comes from a study of T cells after yellow fever vaccination. About the study: It was SMART-Seq v4 Ultra Low Input that prepared the fractions with low cell numbers.

General study points: The study noted that FACS-sorted repertoires could contain abundant clonotypes contaminating from the bulk population. The booster saw the reappearance of most primary-vaccination clones (approximately 97% CD4, 70% to 90% CD8).

This CDR3 is 14 amino acids long. The V gene's germline CDR1 is SEHNR and CDR2 FQNEAQ (reference sequence). V lost 5 bases and J lost 2, with 13 bases in between. The study made its TCR cDNA through 5'RACE template switching. That step introduced a universal primer site along with UMIs. TCRdb processed the 5' RACE reads anew with MiXCR; each CDR3 protein has one entry. The sample records 120,000 or so distinct CDR3 sequences, approximately 9% being singletons. As regards this clonotype: Its target is unknown.

The chain employs TRBV7-9 and TRBJ2-7; D is perhaps TRBD1 (7 bases). The sample here was CD8+ T cells sorted from PBMCs, taken on the day of the yellow fever booster vaccination. The receptor comes from a man aged 18 to 29 who received the YFV17D yellow fever vaccine. CDR3 DNA sequence: TGTGCCAGCAGCCGCGGGACAGTGGCCTACGAGCAGTACTTC. Translation gives CASSRGTVAYEQYF.